The TCR beta chain under discussion was sequenced for a study of cytomegalovirus exposure and HLA in healthy donors. The study's findings and limits: Serostatus for CMV was the only available immune exposure information.

Germline V gene data show CDR1 as SGHNT and CDR2 as YYREEE (reference sequence). The V gene lost 0 bases and the J gene lost 8 bases, with 24 bases spanning the gap. The CDR3 extends over 19 amino acids. The donors comprised healthy bone marrow donors. This clone was found once. No antigen is known for it. This PCR relied on a set of 60 Vbeta primers and 13 Jbeta primers. Measured with immunoSEQ multiplex PCR; TCRdb has only the in-frame clones, and not every one. Altogether approximately 170,000 clones are present, about 82% being singletons, with the ten largest covering approximately 2.3%. The rearrangement joins TRBV5-4 to TRBJ1-6; a possible D gene is TRBD1 (5 bases). The receptor was isolated from a male donor in good health and CMV-seronegative. Sequenced material: PBMCs. CDR3 DNA sequence: TGTGCCAGCAGCTTGGTTGGCCCGGGGACTTACAAAACATATTCACCCCTCCACTTT. Translating it yields CASSLVGPGTYKTYSPLHF.